This passage covers 27 T cell receptor beta chains from one sample sequenced in a study of T cell repertoires in cytomegalovirus infection. Their target antigens are unknown. TCRdb used MiXCR to reprocess the reads, holding one entry per CDR3 protein. The repertoire has around 900,000 distinct CDR3 sequences, around 31% of them found once; the top ten carry about an eighth. Source: cultured CD8+ T cells from PBMCs, taken from culture after CMV antigen stimulation. These TCRs come from a human donor in good health (CMV status not recorded). Some clones in this sample may be carry-over from other donors' samples.

The rearrangement joins TRBV28 to TRBJ2-1; 8 bases match TRBD2. From germline, CDR1 is MDHEN and CDR2 SYDVKM. CDR3 length equals 17 residues. Losses at the gene ends were 1 base for V and 4 bases for J; bases not matched to a gene: 9. The chain's CDR3 is CASSLSYGPSGYNEQFF. CDR3 bases: TGTGCCAGCAGTTTATCGTATGGGCCTAGCGGGTACAATGAGCAGTTCTTC.

Comments on this clonotype: Just one base apart from a much larger clone, this may be a read error. The chain uses TRBV7-8 and TRBJ2-5, with 7 bases lining up with TRBD2. The CDR3 length is 17 residues. Germline loops: CDR1 SGHVS, CDR2 FQNEAQ. The ends lost 4 bases at V and 2 bases at J; junction bases unmatched: 13. For the CDR3, the DNA is TGTGCCAGCAGCTCGCACCTACTAGTGGGGGGGCAAGAGACCCAGTACTTC. Its translation: CASSSHLLVGGQETQYF.

This clonotype was seen a handful of times. The CDR3 reads CASSYSIGQSGKLFF. In DNA form, the CDR3 reads TGTGCCAGCAGTTACTCTATCGGACAGTCGGGTAAACTGTTTTTT. The V gene is TRBV6-5, the J gene TRBJ1-4; D might be TRBD1 (6 bases). Germline V gene lookup returns CDR1 MNHEY and CDR2 SVGAGI. V lost 0 bases and J lost 11, with 16 bases in between. This CDR3 is built from 15 residues.

This clonotype was found many times. The gene calls are TRBV7-2 and TRBJ2-5, with 10 bases lining up with TRBD1. Germline V gives CDR1 SGHTA, CDR2 FQGNSA. The CDR3 totals 16 residues. The trim removed 4 bases at V and 0 bases at J, leaving 5 bases unmatched. CDR3 coding DNA: TGTGCCAGCAGCTCACCCGGGACAGGGGACCAAGAGACCCAGTACTTC. Its translation: CASSSPGTGDQETQYF.

This chain links TRBV19 with TRBJ1-1; D ambiguous. The CDR3 totals 12 residues. Germline CDR1 is LNHDA and CDR2 is SQIVND (reference sequence). V gave up 6 bases and J gave up 5 bases, with 10 bases separating them. The CDR3 region is CASSMRETEAFF. The CDR3 nucleotides read TGTGCCAGTAGCATGAGGGAGACTGAAGCTTTCTTT. The variable domain in full, with the rest retrieved from reference TRBV19 and TRBJ1-1, is DGGITQSPKYLFRKEGQNVTLSCEQNLNHDAMYWYRQDPGQGLRLIYYSQIVNDFQKGDIAEGYSVSREKKESFPLTVTSAQKNPTAFYLCASSMRETEAFFGQGTRLTVV.

The V gene is TRBV6-5, the J gene TRBJ2-2; D may be TRBD1 (5 bases). CDR1 and CDR2 (germline): MNHEY, SVGAGI. V lost 0 bases to trimming and J lost 7 bases, with 9 bases between them. This CDR3 region has 14 residues. CDR3 loop: CASSYSKGRGELFF. The CDR3 DNA reads TGTGCCAGCAGTTACTCGAAGGGGCGCGGGGAGCTGTTTTTT.

This clonotype was seen only a few times. The chain joins TRBV7-9 to TRBJ2-7, with 7 bases fitting TRBD1. This CDR3 contains 15 residues. The V and J ends lost 5 bases and 6 bases, in that order; junction bases with no gene match: 13. Germline assignment: CDR1 SEHNR and CDR2 FQNEAQ (reference sequence). The chain's CDR3 is CASSPRQGPVLEQYF. DNA for the CDR3: TGTGCCAGCAGCCCAAGACAGGGTCCCGTTCTCGAGCAGTACTTC.

This clonotype has at least ten counts. CDR3 region: CSVEDTRRVLGYTF. The CDR3 nucleotides read TGCAGCGTTGAAGATACCCGCCGCGTCCTTGGCTACACCTTC. The chain joins TRBV29-1 to TRBJ1-2; D remains ambiguous. The germline gives CDR1 SQVTM, CDR2 ANQGSEA. Trimming removed 0 bases at V and 7 bases at J, with 15 bases between. The CDR3 loop spans 14 amino acids.

Points on this clonotype: The junction shows a germline mismatch at one end, possibly a read error. The genes are TRBV7-7 and TRBJ1-6, with D possibly TRBD1 on 6 matching bases. The CDR3 consists of 13 residues. CDR1 is SSHAT and CDR2 is FNYEAQ in the germline V gene (reference sequence). Here the CDR3 DNA reads TGTGCTAGCAGTCGGACAGCGGATTCACCCCTCCACTTT. This codes for CASSRTADSPLHF.

J is TRBJ1-5 and V is TRBV6-5; no definite D call. This CDR3 comprises 15 residues. In germline, CDR1 is MNHEY, CDR2 SVGAGI. Trimming took 6 bases from V and 6 from J, leaving 18 bases between them. CDR3 sequence (DNA): TGTGCCAGCAGCCCAGCCCCCGCGCCTCGTCAGCCCCAGCATTTT. It translates to CASSPAPAPRQPQHF.

This clonotype showed up just a few times. The chain is built from TRBV5-1 and TRBJ2-3, with D hard to call. Germline V gene lookup returns CDR1 SGHRS and CDR2 YFSETQ. This CDR3 comprises 18 residues. The V end lost 2 bases, the J end lost 1 base, and 20 bases lay between the germline ends. The CDR3 here is CASSLSLATPTRTDTQYF. In nucleotides, the CDR3 is TGCGCCAGCAGCTTAAGTCTCGCTACTCCGACACGCACAGATACGCAGTATTTT.

This clonotype appeared many times. This chain links TRBV5-1 with TRBJ2-3; a weak D match, TRBD2 (7 bases). Germline V lookup: CDR1 SGHRS, CDR2 YFSETQ. V gave up 0 bases and J gave up 4 bases, with 15 bases separating them. This CDR3 has 16 amino acids. The CDR3 protein is CASSLEWGGPADTQYF. For the CDR3, the DNA is TGCGCCAGCAGCTTGGAGTGGGGGGGCCCGGCAGATACGCAGTATTTT.

This clonotype showed up just a few times. V is TRBV7-9 and J is TRBJ2-5; 13 bases are shared with TRBD2. V shed 1 base, J shed 2 bases, and the junction held 4 bases outside the gene matches. The CDR3 is 17 residues long. Looked up from germline, CDR1 is SEHNR and CDR2 is FQNEAQ (reference sequence). CDR3 residues: CASSLGTSGGNQETQYF. For the CDR3, the DNA is TGTGCCAGCAGCTTAGGGACTAGCGGGGGTAATCAAGAGACCCAGTACTTC.

The chain employs TRBV14 and TRBJ2-2, with no clear D. The CDR3 contains 14 residues. V gave up 3 bases and J gave up 1 base, with 6 bases separating them. CDR1 is SGHDN and CDR2 is FVKESK in the germline V gene. Written as DNA, the CDR3 is TGTGCCAGCAGCCATTGGGGGAACACCGGGGAGCTGTTTTTT. Protein sequence: CASSHWGNTGELFF.

This clonotype was detected only a few times. The chain recombines TRBV7-6 with TRBJ2-6; D remains unclear. This CDR3 has 21 amino acids. CDR1 SGHVS and CDR2 FNYEAQ come from the germline V gene. The V and J ends lost 2 bases and 0 bases respectively, with 23 bases between them. The CDR3 region has the DNA TGTGCCAGCAGCTTAACGCGGCGACCCGTCTTCAACTACTCTGGGGCCAACGTCCTGACTTTC. This gives the protein CASSLTRRPVFNYSGANVLTF.

The V and J genes are TRBV4-3 and TRBJ1-4, with no clear D. V dropped 0 bases and J dropped 6 bases, with 17 bases sitting between them. The CDR3 covers 17 residues. Germline CDR1 reads LGHNA; CDR2 reads YSLEER. This chain's CDR3 is CASSQDLGVGTDEKLFF. CDR3 sequence (DNA): TGCGCCAGCAGCCAAGATTTGGGTGTGGGCACTGATGAAAAACTGTTTTTT.

The table lists this clonotype with a count of one. The junction does not match germline at one end; this may be a read error. The genes are TRBV5-1 and TRBJ2-1; 10 bases are shared with TRBD1. This CDR3 comprises 18 residues. The germline V gene encodes CDR1 SGHRS and CDR2 YFSETQ. The CDR3 sequence: CASSLAGLTGGFNNEEFF. The DNA of the CDR3 is TGCGCCAGCAGCTTGGCCGGTTTGACAGGGGGCTTCAACAATGAGGAGTTCTTC.

This rearrangement joins TRBV7-9 to TRBJ1-2; TRBD1 might be the D (5 bases). V dropped 0 bases and J dropped 4 bases, with 9 bases sitting between them. The CDR3 spans 14 residues. Per the germline V gene, CDR1 is SEHNR and CDR2 is FQNEAQ (reference sequence). CDR3 DNA: TGTGCCAGCAGCTTAGCCCCCGGGGCCTATGGCTACACCTTC. This translates into CASSLAPGAYGYTF. Full variable domain (rest looked up from reference TRBV7-9 and TRBJ1-2): DTGVSQNPRHKITKRGQNVTFRCDPISEHNRLYWYRQTLGQGPEFLTYFQNEAQLEKSRLLSDRFSAERPKGSFSTLEIQRTEQGDSAMYLCASSLAPGAYGYTFGSGTRLTVV.

J is TRBJ2-5 and V is TRBV12-3 or TRBV12-4, with TRBD1 matching over 7 bases. This CDR3 region has 16 residues. Trimming removed 1 base from V and 0 bases from J; junction bases left unmatched: 5. In DNA form, the CDR3 reads TGTGCCAGCAGTTTAGACGGGACAGCCCACCAAGAGACCCAGTACTTC. Translated: CASSLDGTAHQETQYF.

The V and J genes are TRBV18 and TRBJ2-7; 7 positions agree with TRBD1. J was trimmed by 4 bases and V by 1 base; bases with no gene match: 4. This CDR3 region has 14 residues. Germline V CDR1 and CDR2: KGHSH, LQKENI. The CDR3 reads CASSPQGQTYEQYF. The DNA for the CDR3 is TGTGCCAGCTCACCACAGGGACAGACTTACGAGCAGTACTTC. Filled out from reference TRBV18 and TRBJ2-7, the complete variable domain reads NAGVMQNPRHLVRRRGQEARLRCSPMKGHSHVYWYRQLPEEGLKFMVYLQKENIIDESGMPKERFSAEFPKEGPSILRIQQVVRGDSAAYFCASSPQGQTYEQYFGPGTRLTVT.

The chain is built from TRBV12-5 and TRBJ1-2, with TRBD1 as a possible D gene (5 bases). This CDR3 comprises 15 residues. Trimming cost V 10 bases and J 5 bases, with 23 bases left between them. Germline CDR1 and CDR2: LGHNT and FRNRAP. CDR3 sequence: CATFGGGSSLYGYTF. CDR3 in DNA: TGTGCTACCTTTGGTGGGGGGAGCAGTCTATATGGCTACACCTTC.

In this sample, this clonotype turned up a few times. This chain uses TRBV10-3 with TRBJ1-1; D is unclear. Trimming left V 6 bases short and J 4 bases short, with 18 bases between. Germline CDR1 ENHRY, CDR2 SYGVKD. The CDR3 totals 15 residues. CDR3 loop: CAIRLTSSGSTEAFF. The CDR3 DNA reads TGTGCCATCAGGTTAACGAGTAGCGGGAGCACTGAAGCTTTCTTT.

This clonotype has only a few counts. The chain combines TRBV7-8 with TRBJ1-3; TRBD1 matches at 8 bases. From germline, CDR1 is SGHVS and CDR2 FQNEAQ. There are 20 residues in the CDR3. Trimming at V came to 4 bases and at J to 2 bases, leaving 19 bases not matched to a gene. This CDR3 reads CASSSYPTGETAQTGNTIYF. CDR3 DNA: TGTGCCAGCAGCTCATACCCGACAGGGGAGACGGCCCAGACTGGAAACACCATATATTTT.

This clonotype was seen at least ten times. The chain carries TRBV4-1 and TRBJ1-1; D is unresolved. V lost 0 bases to trimming and J lost 0 bases, with 2 bases between them. CDR3 length: 13 amino acids. In germline, CDR1 is MGHRA, CDR2 YSYEKL. CDR3 region: CASSQDMNTEAFF. The CDR3 region has the DNA TGCGCCAGCAGCCAAGACATGAACACTGAAGCTTTCTTT.

This clonotype appeared a few times. The CDR3 reads CASSLASDWAPATEQFF. Written as DNA, the CDR3 is TGTGCCAGCAGCTTAGCCTCCGACTGGGCTCCCGCCACTGAGCAGTTCTTC. The J gene is TRBJ2-1, the V gene TRBV7-6; D not resolved. CDR1 and CDR2 from the germline V gene are SGHVS and FNYEAQ. V lost 0 bases and J lost 9, with 21 bases in between. The CDR3 is 17 amino acids. Full variable domain (outside the CDR3, taken from reference TRBV7-6 and TRBJ2-1): GAGVSQSPRYKVTKRGQDVALRCDPISGHVSLYWYRQALGQGPEFLTYFNYEAQQDKSGLPNDRFSAERPEGSISTLTIQRTEQRDSAMYRCASSLASDWAPATEQFFGPGTRLTVL.

V and J are TRBV2 and TRBJ2-3; TRBD2 matches at 8 bases. The CDR3 runs 15 residues. Unmatched junction bases numbered 9, after V lost 7 bases and J lost 3 bases. CDR1 SNHLY and CDR2 FYNNEI come from the germline V gene. CDR3 in amino acids: CASTVIAGYTDTQYF. CDR3 nucleotide sequence: TGTGCCAGCACCGTGATAGCGGGATATACAGATACGCAGTATTTT.

The chain uses TRBV2 and TRBJ1-2, with D possibly matching TRBD1 (6 bases). V was shortened by 3 bases and J by 7 bases, with 18 bases between the two germline ends. The CDR3 runs to 15 residues. Germline V gives CDR1 SNHLY, CDR2 FYNNEI. The CDR3 is CASSDSQARGGGYTF. In DNA form, the CDR3 reads TGTGCCAGCAGTGATTCCCAAGCCAGGGGAGGTGGCTACACCTTC.